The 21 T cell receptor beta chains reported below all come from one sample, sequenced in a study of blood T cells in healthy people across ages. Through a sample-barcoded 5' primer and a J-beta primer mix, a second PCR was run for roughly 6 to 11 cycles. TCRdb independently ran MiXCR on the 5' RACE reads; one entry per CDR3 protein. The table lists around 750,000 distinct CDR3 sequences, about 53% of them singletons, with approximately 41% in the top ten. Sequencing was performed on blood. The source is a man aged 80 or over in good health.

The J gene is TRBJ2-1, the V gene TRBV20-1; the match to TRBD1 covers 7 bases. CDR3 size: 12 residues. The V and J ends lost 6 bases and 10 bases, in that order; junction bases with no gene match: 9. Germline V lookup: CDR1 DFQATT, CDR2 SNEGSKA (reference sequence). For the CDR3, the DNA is TGCAGTGCAGGGGGCGCAGATTGGGAGCAGTTCTTC. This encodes CSAGGADWEQFF.

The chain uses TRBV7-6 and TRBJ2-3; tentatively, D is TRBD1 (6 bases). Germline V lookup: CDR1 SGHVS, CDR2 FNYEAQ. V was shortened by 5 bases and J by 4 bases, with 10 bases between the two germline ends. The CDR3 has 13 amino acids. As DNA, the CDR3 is TGTGCCAGCAGCCCGAGACAGGCAGATACGCAGTATTTT. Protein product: CASSPRQADTQYF. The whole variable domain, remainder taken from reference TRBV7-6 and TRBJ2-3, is GAGVSQSPRYKVTKRGQDVALRCDPISGHVSLYWYRQALGQGPEFLTYFNYEAQQDKSGLPNDRFSAERPEGSISTLTIQRTEQRDSAMYRCASSPRQADTQYFGPGTRLTVL.

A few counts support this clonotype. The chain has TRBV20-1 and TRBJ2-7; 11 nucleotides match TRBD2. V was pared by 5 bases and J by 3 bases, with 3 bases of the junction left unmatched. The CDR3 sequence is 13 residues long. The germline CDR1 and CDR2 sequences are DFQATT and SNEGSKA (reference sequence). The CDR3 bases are TGCAGTGCTCCGACTAGCGGGAACTACGAGCAGTACTTC. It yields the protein CSAPTSGNYEQYF.

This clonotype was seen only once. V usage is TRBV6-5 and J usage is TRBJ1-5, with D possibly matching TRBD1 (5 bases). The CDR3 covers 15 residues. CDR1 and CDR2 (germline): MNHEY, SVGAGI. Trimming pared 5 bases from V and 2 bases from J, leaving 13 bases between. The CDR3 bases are TGTGCCAGCAGTCTGACCGGGGCTCGCAATCAGCCCCAGCATTTT. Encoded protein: CASSLTGARNQPQHF.

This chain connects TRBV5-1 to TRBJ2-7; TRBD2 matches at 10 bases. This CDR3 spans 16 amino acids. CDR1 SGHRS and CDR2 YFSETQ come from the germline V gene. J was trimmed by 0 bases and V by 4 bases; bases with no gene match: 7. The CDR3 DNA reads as TGCGCCAGCAGCCGGACTAGCGGTCTGAGCTCCTACGAGCAGTACTTC. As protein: CASSRTSGLSSYEQYF.

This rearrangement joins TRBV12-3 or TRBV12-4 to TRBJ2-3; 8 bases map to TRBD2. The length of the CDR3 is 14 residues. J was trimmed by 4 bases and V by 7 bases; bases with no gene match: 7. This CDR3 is CASTTAGGADTQYF. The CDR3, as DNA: TGTGCCAGCACCACTGCGGGGGGTGCAGATACGCAGTATTTT.

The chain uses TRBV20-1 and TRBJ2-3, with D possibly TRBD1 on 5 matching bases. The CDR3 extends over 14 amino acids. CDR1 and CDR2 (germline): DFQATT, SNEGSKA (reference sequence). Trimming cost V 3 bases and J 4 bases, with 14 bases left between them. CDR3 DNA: TGCAGTGCTAGTAGTCAGGGATTATCAGATACGCAGTATTTT. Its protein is CSASSQGLSDTQYF.

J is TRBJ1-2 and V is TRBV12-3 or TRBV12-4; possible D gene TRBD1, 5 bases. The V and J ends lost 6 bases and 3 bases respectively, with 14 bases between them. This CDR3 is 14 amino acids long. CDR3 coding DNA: TGTGCCAGCAGGCAGGGACCGTACCACTATGGCTACACCTTC. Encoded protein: CASRQGPYHYGYTF.

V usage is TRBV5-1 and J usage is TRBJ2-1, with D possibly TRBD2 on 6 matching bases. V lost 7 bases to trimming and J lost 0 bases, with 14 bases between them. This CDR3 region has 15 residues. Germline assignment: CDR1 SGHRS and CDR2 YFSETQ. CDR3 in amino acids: CASEERDSSYNEQFF. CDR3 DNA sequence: TGCGCCAGCGAAGAACGGGACTCCTCCTACAATGAGCAGTTCTTC. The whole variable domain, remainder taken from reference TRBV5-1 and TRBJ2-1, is KAGVTQTPRYLIKTRGQQVTLSCSPISGHRSVSWYQQTPGQGLQFLFEYFSETQRNKGNFPGRFSGRQFSNSRSEMNVSTLELGDSALYLCASEERDSSYNEQFFGPGTRLTVL.

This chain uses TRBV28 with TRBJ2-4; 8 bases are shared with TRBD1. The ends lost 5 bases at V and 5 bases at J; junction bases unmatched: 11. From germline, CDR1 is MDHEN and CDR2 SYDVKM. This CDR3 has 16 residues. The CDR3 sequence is CASSPLGQGDENIQYF. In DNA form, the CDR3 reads TGTGCCAGCAGTCCGCTTGGACAGGGTGATGAAAACATTCAGTACTTC. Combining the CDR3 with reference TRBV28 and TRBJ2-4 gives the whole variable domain DVKVTQSSRYLVKRTGEKVFLECVQDMDHENMFWYRQDPGLGLRLIYFSYDVKMKEKGDIPEGYSVSREKKERFSLILESASTNQTSMYLCASSPLGQGDENIQYFGAGTRLSVL.

The CDR3 DNA reads TGCAGTGCTAGCAAGGGGCGGACAGATCAGCCCCAGCATTTT. This encodes CSASKGRTDQPQHF. V and J are TRBV20-1 and TRBJ1-5; tentative D call: TRBD1 (6 bases). Germline lookup yields CDR1 DFQATT and CDR2 SNEGSKA (reference sequence). This CDR3 comprises 14 residues. V lost 3 bases to trimming and J lost 5 bases, with 14 bases between them.

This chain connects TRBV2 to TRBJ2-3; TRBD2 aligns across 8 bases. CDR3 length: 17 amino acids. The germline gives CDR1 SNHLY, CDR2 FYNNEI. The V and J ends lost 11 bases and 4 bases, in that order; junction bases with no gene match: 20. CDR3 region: CAGSPLVGGRLSDTQYF. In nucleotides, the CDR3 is TGTGCCGGCTCTCCCCTTGTGGGCGGGAGGTTGTCAGATACGCAGTATTTT.

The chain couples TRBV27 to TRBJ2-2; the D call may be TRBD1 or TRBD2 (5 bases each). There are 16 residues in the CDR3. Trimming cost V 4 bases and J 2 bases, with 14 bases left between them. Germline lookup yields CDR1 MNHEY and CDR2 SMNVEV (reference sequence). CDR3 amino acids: CASSSAPGRNTGELFF. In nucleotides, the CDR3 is TGTGCCAGCAGTTCCGCCCCGGGACGCAACACCGGGGAGCTGTTTTTT.

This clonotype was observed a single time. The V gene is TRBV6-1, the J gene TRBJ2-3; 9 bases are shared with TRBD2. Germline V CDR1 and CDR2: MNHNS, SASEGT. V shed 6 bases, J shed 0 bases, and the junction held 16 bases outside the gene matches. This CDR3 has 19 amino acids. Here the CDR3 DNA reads TGTGCCAGCAGCCCCAGGGGAGCGGGGGGAACCTCTAGCACAGATACGCAGTATTTT. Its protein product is CASSPRGAGGTSSTDTQYF.

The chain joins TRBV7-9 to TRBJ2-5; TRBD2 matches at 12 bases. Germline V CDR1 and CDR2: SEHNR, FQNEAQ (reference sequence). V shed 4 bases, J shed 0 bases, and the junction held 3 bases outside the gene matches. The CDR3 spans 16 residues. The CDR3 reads CASSSGLAGYQETQYF. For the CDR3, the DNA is TGTGCCAGCAGCTCCGGACTAGCGGGATACCAAGAGACCCAGTACTTC.

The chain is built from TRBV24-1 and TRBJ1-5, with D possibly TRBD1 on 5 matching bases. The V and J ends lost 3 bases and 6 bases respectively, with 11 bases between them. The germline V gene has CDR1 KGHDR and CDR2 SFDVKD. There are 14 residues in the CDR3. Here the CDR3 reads CATSDPRGSQPQHF. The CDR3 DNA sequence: TGTGCCACCAGTGATCCGCGGGGGAGTCAGCCCCAGCATTTT.

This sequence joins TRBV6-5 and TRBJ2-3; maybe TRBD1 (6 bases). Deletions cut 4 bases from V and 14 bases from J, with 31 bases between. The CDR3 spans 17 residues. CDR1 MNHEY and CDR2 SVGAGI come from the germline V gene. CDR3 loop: CASSSPATGQKHRYAYF. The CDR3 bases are TGTGCCAGCAGTTCTCCTGCGACAGGACAAAAGCACAGATACGCGTATTTT.

Here the CDR3 reads CASSQARPGGAPGYTF. Here the CDR3 DNA reads TGTGCCAGCAGCCAAGCCCGTCCGGGGGGCGCCCCTGGCTACACCTTC. The V call is TRBV14, the J call TRBJ1-2; maybe TRBD1 (6 bases). Trimming pared 1 base from V and 7 bases from J, leaving 19 bases between. The germline V gene encodes CDR1 SGHDN and CDR2 FVKESK. The CDR3 extends over 16 amino acids.

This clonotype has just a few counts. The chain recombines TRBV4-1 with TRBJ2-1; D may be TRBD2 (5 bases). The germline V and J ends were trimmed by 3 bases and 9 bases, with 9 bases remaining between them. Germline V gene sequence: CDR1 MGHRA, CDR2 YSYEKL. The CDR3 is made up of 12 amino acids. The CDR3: CASSHEGSEQFF. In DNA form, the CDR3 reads TGCGCCAGCAGCCATGAAGGGAGTGAGCAGTTCTTC.

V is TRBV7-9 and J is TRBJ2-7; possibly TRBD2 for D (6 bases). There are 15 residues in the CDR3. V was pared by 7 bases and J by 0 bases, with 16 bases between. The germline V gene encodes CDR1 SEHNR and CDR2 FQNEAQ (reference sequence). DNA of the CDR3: TGTGCCAGCACCGGATTGGGGGGTACCTCCTACGAGCAGTACTTC. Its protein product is CASTGLGGTSYEQYF. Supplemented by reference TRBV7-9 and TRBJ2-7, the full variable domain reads DTGVSQNPRHKITKRGQNVTFRCDPISEHNRLYWYRQTLGQGPEFLTYFQNEAQLEKSRLLSDRFSAERPKGSFSTLEIQRTEQGDSAMYLCASTGLGGTSYEQYFGPGTRLTVT.

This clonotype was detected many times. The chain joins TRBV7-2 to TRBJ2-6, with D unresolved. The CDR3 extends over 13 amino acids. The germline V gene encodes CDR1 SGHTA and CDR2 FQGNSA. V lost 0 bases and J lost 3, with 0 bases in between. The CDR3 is CASSLAGANVLTF. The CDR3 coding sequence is TGTGCCAGCAGCTTAGCTGGGGCCAACGTCCTGACTTTC.